The 32 T cell receptor beta chains presented below share a single source sample, sequenced in a study of blood T cell repertoires in COVID-19. Produced via immunoSEQ multiplex PCR; TCRdb's table is partial and in-frame only. The sample yields 350,000 to 400,000 clones, 88% seen once. Sequences were obtained from PBMCs or T cells enriched from blood (not recorded which). The origin of the receptors is a woman aged 18-30 years who had recovered from COVID-19.

The chain has TRBV6-2 or TRBV6-3 and TRBJ1-5; no firm D call. This CDR3 spans 15 amino acids. The V and J ends lost 4 bases and 0 bases respectively, with 10 bases between them. Germline assignment: CDR1 MNHEY and CDR2 SVGEGT. CDR3 sequence reads: CASSLETYSNQPQHF. Written as DNA, the CDR3 is TGTGCCAGCAGTTTGGAGACTTATAGCAATCAGCCCCAGCATTTT.

The chain links TRBV7-2 to TRBJ2-2, with TRBD2 identical over 11 bases. The V gene's germline CDR1 is SGHTA and CDR2 FQGNSA. The CDR3 has 16 amino acids. The ends lost 5 bases at V and 4 bases at J; junction bases unmatched: 6. In DNA form, the CDR3 reads TGTGCCAGCAGCGCTAGCGGGGGGCGCGCCACCGGGGAGCTGTTTTTT. Its translation is CASSASGGRATGELFF.

The J gene is TRBJ2-5, the V gene TRBV25-1; D perhaps matches TRBD1 (5 bases). This CDR3 region has 13 residues. Trimming removed 5 bases from V and 5 bases from J, with 12 bases in between. Germline V lookup: CDR1 MGHDK, CDR2 SYGVNS. The CDR3 coding sequence is TGTGCCAGCAGTACGGGTCCAGGGGAGACCCAGTACTTC. Translating gives CASSTGPGETQYF. Drawing the rest from reference TRBV25-1 and TRBJ2-5, the complete variable domain is EADIYQTPRYLVIGTGKKITLECSQTMGHDKMYWYQQDPGMELHLIHYSYGVNSTEKGDLSSESTVSRIRTEHFPLTLESARPSHTSQYLCASSTGPGETQYFGPGTRLLVL.

The CDR3 sequence is CASSLAADYGYTF. The CDR3 DNA sequence: TGTGCCAGCAGCTTAGCGGCAGACTATGGCTACACCTTC. This rearrangement joins TRBV7-9 to TRBJ1-2; D gene unclear. Germline V lookup: CDR1 SEHNR, CDR2 FQNEAQ (reference sequence). CDR3 length equals 13 residues. Trimming removed 0 bases from V and 3 bases from J, with 5 bases in between. Combining the CDR3 with reference TRBV7-9 and TRBJ1-2 gives the whole variable domain DTGVSQNPRHKITKRGQNVTFRCDPISEHNRLYWYRQTLGQGPEFLTYFQNEAQLEKSRLLSDRFSAERPKGSFSTLEIQRTEQGDSAMYLCASSLAADYGYTFGSGTRLTVV.

The chain is built from TRBV19 and TRBJ2-2, with a possible D match to TRBD2 (6 bases). The CDR3 sequence is 16 residues long. Germline CDR1 LNHDA, CDR2 SQIVND (reference sequence). Deletions cut 3 bases from V and 2 bases from J, with 13 bases between. CDR3 nucleotide sequence: TGTGCCAGTAGTATCTTTGGAGGGGTTAACACCGGGGAGCTGTTTTTT. Its protein is CASSIFGGVNTGELFF. Variable domain in full (rest from reference TRBV19 and TRBJ2-2): DGGITQSPKYLFRKEGQNVTLSCEQNLNHDAMYWYRQDPGQGLRLIYYSQIVNDFQKGDIAEGYSVSREKKESFPLTVTSAQKNPTAFYLCASSIFGGVNTGELFFGEGSRLTVL.

The rearrangement joins TRBV9 to TRBJ2-1; unclear D gene. This CDR3 is 17 amino acids long. CDR1 SGDLS and CDR2 YYNGEE come from the germline V gene. Trimming shortened V by 3 bases and J by 2 bases, and 18 bases separated the two germline ends. The CDR3 nucleotides are TGTGCCAGCAGCGCCCCTCTTGGGCGCCAGACCTACAATGAGCAGTTCTTC. This gives the protein CASSAPLGRQTYNEQFF. Looking up the rest from reference TRBV9 and TRBJ2-1 gives the full variable domain: DSGVTQTPKHLITATGQRVTLRCSPRSGDLSVYWYQQSLDQGLQFLIQYYNGEERAKGNILERFSAQQFPDLHSELNLSSLELGDSALYFCASSAPLGRQTYNEQFFGPGTRLTVL.

The chain joins TRBV11-3 to TRBJ2-7; D might be TRBD2 (5 bases). Trimming took off 5 bases at V and 0 bases at J, with 8 bases between the two ends. The CDR3 contains 13 residues. Germline V gene sequence: CDR1 SGHNT, CDR2 YENEEA. The CDR3 loop is CASSTRDSYEQYF. DNA for the CDR3: TGTGCCAGCAGCACCCGGGACTCCTACGAGCAGTACTTC. Looking up the rest from reference TRBV11-3 and TRBJ2-7 gives the full variable domain: EAGVVQSPRYKIIEKKQPVAFWCNPISGHNTLYWYLQNLGQGPELLIRYENEEAVDDSQLPKDRFSAERLKGVDSTLKIQPAELGDSAVYLCASSTRDSYEQYFGPGTRLTVT.

The gene calls are TRBV5-1 and TRBJ2-1, with 10 bases identical to TRBD2. V was pared by 1 base and J by 2 bases, with 6 bases of the junction left unmatched. The CDR3 has 17 amino acids. Germline CDR1 SGHRS, CDR2 YFSETQ. CDR3 amino acids: CASSLKTSGWTYNEQFF. CDR3 DNA: TGCGCCAGCAGCTTGAAGACTAGCGGGTGGACCTACAATGAGCAGTTCTTC.

This clone was found once. V and J are TRBV18 and TRBJ2-4; the D gene is possibly TRBD2 (6 bases). The V end was cut by 5 bases, the J end by 0 bases, with 20 bases between. CDR3 length equals 18 residues. CDR1 and CDR2 from the germline V gene are KGHSH and LQKENI. CDR3 in DNA: TGTGCCAGCTCATCGGACGCGGGACGACTCCTAGCCAAAAACATTCAGTACTTC. Its translation: CASSSDAGRLLAKNIQYF.

The chain links TRBV4-3 to TRBJ2-1; perhaps TRBD1 as D (5 bases). The V and J ends lost 1 base and 6 bases respectively, with 13 bases between them. CDR1 is LGHNA, CDR2 YSLEER, per germline. CDR3 size: 15 residues. CDR3 region: CASSQVPRVGNEQFF. The CDR3 DNA is TGCGCCAGCAGCCAAGTGCCCAGGGTGGGCAATGAGCAGTTCTTC.

The J gene is TRBJ2-5, the V gene TRBV5-1; D is unresolved. Trimming removed 9 bases at V and 5 bases at J, with 20 bases between. The germline gives CDR1 SGHRS, CDR2 YFSETQ. The CDR3 spans 14 residues. CDR3 amino acids: CATSTSAGSETQYF. CDR3 nucleotides: TGCGCCACCTCCACTTCCGCCGGGTCCGAGACCCAGTACTTC.

This chain's CDR3 is CASSWGEMNYGYTF. CDR3 nucleotide sequence: TGTGCCAGCAGCTGGGGGGAAATGAACTATGGCTACACCTTC. The genes are TRBV7-9 and TRBJ1-2, with D possibly TRBD1 on 5 matching bases. The CDR3 loop spans 14 amino acids. Per the germline V gene, CDR1 is SEHNR and CDR2 is FQNEAQ (reference sequence). Trimming removed 4 bases from V and 2 bases from J, with 11 bases in between.

The chain joins TRBV7-9 to TRBJ2-4, with D uncertain. The length of the CDR3 is 14 residues. V was shortened by 5 bases and J by 0 bases, with 8 bases between the two germline ends. CDR1 is SEHNR and CDR2 is FQNEAQ in the germline V gene (reference sequence). CDR3 loop: CASSPPLAKNIQYF. CDR3 DNA sequence: TGTGCCAGCAGCCCCCCCCTAGCCAAAAACATTCAGTACTTC.

This clone was detected once. The chain employs TRBV27 and TRBJ2-7, with 8 bases that match TRBD1. This CDR3 comprises 14 residues. From germline, CDR1 is MNHEY and CDR2 SMNVEV (reference sequence). The trim removed 5 bases at V and 5 bases at J, leaving 8 bases unmatched. In DNA, the CDR3 is TGTGCCAGCAGTCCCCGGACAGGGAACCACGAGCAGTACTTC. Its translation is CASSPRTGNHEQYF.

The rearrangement uses TRBV19 and TRBJ2-7; 8 nucleotides line up with TRBD1. The CDR3 totals 14 residues. V gave up 5 bases and J gave up 7 bases; unmatched junction bases: 10. CDR1 and CDR2 from the germline V gene are LNHDA and SQIVND (reference sequence). Here the CDR3 reads CASSLGTGTWEQYF. The CDR3, as DNA: TGTGCCAGTAGTCTCGGGACAGGTACATGGGAGCAGTACTTC. Complete variable domain (other parts from reference TRBV19 and TRBJ2-7): DGGITQSPKYLFRKEGQNVTLSCEQNLNHDAMYWYRQDPGQGLRLIYYSQIVNDFQKGDIAEGYSVSREKKESFPLTVTSAQKNPTAFYLCASSLGTGTWEQYFGPGTRLTVT.

This clone was observed a single time. This chain uses TRBV6-1 with TRBJ1-2; a weak D match, TRBD1 (5 bases). CDR3 length: 17 amino acids. V dropped 1 base and J dropped 3 bases, with 18 bases sitting between them. CDR1 MNHNS and CDR2 SASEGT come from the germline V gene. The CDR3 DNA is TGTGCCAGCAGTGAAGTTCTAACCGGGTACAGGTACTATGGCTACACCTTC. Translation: CASSEVLTGYRYYGYTF.

The chain links TRBV5-1 to TRBJ2-1; possibly TRBD2 for D (6 bases). V was cut by 6 bases and J by 4 bases, with 14 bases left in between. The CDR3 is 14 amino acids. Germline V gives CDR1 SGHRS, CDR2 YFSETQ. The CDR3: CASTFGGEYNEQFF. The CDR3 DNA is TGCGCCAGCACGTTTGGCGGGGAATACAATGAGCAGTTCTTC. The full variable domain, in which reference TRBV5-1 and TRBJ2-1 provide the parts outside the CDR3, is KAGVTQTPRYLIKTRGQQVTLSCSPISGHRSVSWYQQTPGQGLQFLFEYFSETQRNKGNFPGRFSGRQFSNSRSEMNVSTLELGDSALYLCASTFGGEYNEQFFGPGTRLTVL.

The J gene is TRBJ1-2, the V gene TRBV4-2; possibly TRBD1 for D (5 bases). From germline, CDR1 is LGHNA and CDR2 YNFKEQ. V gave up 0 bases and J gave up 8 bases, with 16 bases separating them. The CDR3 length is 15 residues. The CDR3 DNA is TGTGCCAGCAGCCAAGATCTGGGGCCTATCGACGGCTACACCTTC. Encoded protein: CASSQDLGPIDGYTF.

V and J are TRBV18 and TRBJ2-3, with 7 nucleotides matching TRBD1. Per the germline V gene, CDR1 is KGHSH and CDR2 is LQKENI. V lost 3 bases, J lost 5 bases, and 11 bases stayed unmatched. The CDR3 runs to 16 residues. The CDR3 spells CASSPRAGGYKDTQYF. As DNA, the CDR3 is TGTGCCAGCTCACCCCGAGCAGGGGGATATAAAGATACGCAGTATTTT. Full variable domain (rest looked up from reference TRBV18 and TRBJ2-3): NAGVMQNPRHLVRRRGQEARLRCSPMKGHSHVYWYRQLPEEGLKFMVYLQKENIIDESGMPKERFSAEFPKEGPSILRIQQVVRGDSAAYFCASSPRAGGYKDTQYFGPGTRLTVL.

CDR3: CATSDWRQGPLNYGYTF. DNA for the CDR3: TGTGCCACCAGTGATTGGAGACAGGGACCCCTTAACTATGGCTACACCTTC. The V call is TRBV24-1, the J call TRBJ1-2, with 7 bases aligning to TRBD1. The V gene end was trimmed by 2 bases and the J gene end by 1 base; junction bases not matched to a gene: 9. CDR3 length equals 17 residues. Germline V gives CDR1 KGHDR, CDR2 SFDVKD.

The chain is built from TRBV24-1 and TRBJ2-5; 13 positions agree with TRBD2. CDR3 length: 16 amino acids. Germline CDR1 and CDR2: KGHDR and SFDVKD. V lost 10 bases to trimming and J lost 3 bases; unmatched junction nucleotides: 10. The CDR3 here is CATAGLAGAGEETQYF. CDR3 nucleotides: TGTGCCACAGCTGGACTAGCGGGGGCCGGGGAAGAGACCCAGTACTTC.

This chain uses TRBV19 with TRBJ1-5; no reliable D call. Germline lookup yields CDR1 LNHDA and CDR2 SQIVND (reference sequence). V lost 3 bases and J lost 7, with 13 bases in between. This CDR3 comprises 14 residues. The CDR3 sequence: CASSILGVGQPQHF. For the CDR3, the DNA is TGTGCCAGTAGTATCCTCGGGGTCGGACAGCCCCAGCATTTT.

The CDR3 region is CAWSELELSTDTQYF. The CDR3, as DNA: TGTGCCTGGAGTGAACTAGAACTAAGCACAGATACGCAGTATTTT. V is TRBV30 and J is TRBJ2-3, with TRBD2 as a possible D gene (5 bases). Germline V gene data show CDR1 as GTSNPN and CDR2 as SVGIG (reference sequence). The CDR3 extends over 15 amino acids. Trimming pared 1 base from V and 0 bases from J, leaving 11 bases between.

J is TRBJ1-6 and V is TRBV30, with D possibly matching TRBD1 (6 bases). Germline CDR1 GTSNPN, CDR2 SVGIG (reference sequence). The CDR3 has 16 amino acids. V was shortened by 0 bases and J by 7 bases, with 16 bases between the two germline ends. In DNA, the CDR3 is TGTGCCTGGAGTGTCAAACCCGGGACAATGAATTCACCCCTCCACTTT. It translates to CAWSVKPGTMNSPLHF.

This clone was picked up one time. The chain joins TRBV7-9 to TRBJ2-2; D ambiguous. Trimming stripped 1 base from V and 8 bases from J, with 14 bases between. This CDR3 is built from 15 residues. From germline, CDR1 is SEHNR and CDR2 FQNEAQ (reference sequence). CDR3 in amino acids: CASSLGPSLSGELFF. The CDR3 DNA is TGTGCCAGCAGCTTAGGCCCTAGTCTATCAGGGGAGCTGTTTTTT.

This chain links TRBV30 with TRBJ1-3; no clear D gene. Trimming took 5 bases from V and 4 from J, leaving 12 bases between them. The CDR3 length is 13 residues. Per germline, CDR1 GTSNPN and CDR2 SVGIG (reference sequence). For the CDR3, the DNA is TGTGCCTGGGATAGAGGATCAGGAAACACCATATATTTT. It translates to CAWDRGSGNTIYF.

The genes are TRBV6-2 or TRBV6-3 and TRBJ1-1, with 11 bases matching TRBD1. The trim removed 4 bases at V and 5 bases at J, leaving 9 bases unmatched. The germline V gene has CDR1 MNHEY and CDR2 SVGEGT. This CDR3 region has 16 residues. The CDR3 nucleotides are TGTGCCAGCAGTTTCGTTCGGGACAGGGGGGAAACTGAAGCTTTCTTT. Translation: CASSFVRDRGETEAFF.

This rearrangement joins TRBV4-3 to TRBJ1-1, with TRBD1 matching 9 bases. V shed 2 bases and J 3 bases; nucleotides not matched to a gene: 4. The CDR3 consists of 15 residues. Per germline, CDR1 LGHNA and CDR2 YSLEER. The CDR3 DNA sequence: TGCGCCAGCAGCCAATACAGGGGGCAGGACACTGAAGCTTTCTTT. Translated, it gives CASSQYRGQDTEAFF.

The chain joins TRBV29-1 to TRBJ1-1; D is possibly TRBD1 (5 bases). The V gene lost 3 bases and the J gene lost 1 base, with 9 bases spanning the gap. This CDR3 contains 13 residues. From germline, CDR1 is SQVTM and CDR2 ANQGSEA. This chain's CDR3 is CSVERGRNTEAFF. The CDR3 coding sequence is TGCAGCGTTGAGCGGGGGAGGAACACTGAAGCTTTCTTT.

The chain combines TRBV9 with TRBJ2-1, with D perhaps TRBD2 (6 bases). The ends were cut back, 4 bases at V and 5 bases at J, with 19 bases in the middle. CDR1 and CDR2 (germline): SGDLS, YYNGEE. CDR3 size: 16 residues. The CDR3 DNA reads TGTGCCAGCAGCCCCAGGGACCCCTGGAGGGACAATGAGCAGTTCTTC. This encodes CASSPRDPWRDNEQFF.

Only one count was recorded for this clone. CDR3 in DNA: TGTGCCAGCACCTTCTGGCTAGCGGGGGCAGATACGCAGTATTTT. Protein sequence: CASTFWLAGADTQYF. The gene calls are TRBV5-6 and TRBJ2-3; 10 nucleotides line up with TRBD2. This CDR3 has 15 amino acids. Trimming at V came to 6 bases and at J to 4 bases, leaving 8 bases not matched to a gene. The germline CDR1 and CDR2 sequences are SGHDT and YYEEEE. The variable domain in full, completed from reference TRBV5-6 and TRBJ2-3, reads DAGVTQSPTHLIKTRGQQVTLRCSPKSGHDTVSWYQQALGQGPQFIFQYYEEEERQRGNFPDRFSGHQFPNYSSELNVNALLLGDSALYLCASTFWLAGADTQYFGPGTRLTVL.

V is TRBV7-9 and J is TRBJ2-3; the D gene is possibly TRBD2 (5 bases). Trimming shortened V by 0 bases and J by 2 bases, and 15 bases separated the two germline ends. The CDR3 spans 17 residues. Germline V gene data show CDR1 as SEHNR and CDR2 as FQNEAQ (reference sequence). The CDR3 sequence is CASSLAFFRELTDTQYF. The CDR3 DNA follows: TGTGCCAGCAGCTTAGCGTTCTTCCGGGAACTCACAGATACGCAGTATTTT.